This is a list of T cell receptor beta chains from one sample in a study of a mutant IDH1 vaccine in newly diagnosed glioma. These receptors are not linked to any known antigen. Using immunoSEQ multiplex PCR, the repertoire was profiled, and TCRdb retains in-frame clones only, with some absent. The data contain tens of thousands of clones, around four fifths of them singletons. The sequenced sample was PBMCs, obtained from a glioma patient whose treatment included an IDH1 peptide vaccine. These receptor sequences come from a man over 45 with glioma. Each CDR3 is given with its conserved first and last residue. Each record gives: D gene, J gene, clone size, V gene, CDR3 DNA, CDR3 protein. The D gene is left open where the match is weak. Rows may omit the clone size; those that give it use once, few, many or a size class.

d_call: TRBD2
j_call: TRBJ2-1
clone_size: NA
v_call: TRBV19
cdr3_nt: TGTGCCAGTAGTGGACTAGCGGGGGACAATGAGCAGTTCTTC
cdr3_aa: CASSGLAGDNEQFF

d_call: TRBD1
j_call: TRBJ1-4
clone_size: many
v_call: TRBV29-1
cdr3_nt: TGCAGCGTTGAAGATCCGACAGGGGTTGAGGAAAAACTGTTTTTT
cdr3_aa: CSVEDPTGVEEKLFF

d_call: NA
j_call: TRBJ1-2
clone_size: NA
v_call: TRBV7-2
cdr3_nt: TGTGCCAGCAGCTTAGGGGTCGTTGCGGACTATGGCTACACCTTC
cdr3_aa: CASSLGVVADYGYTF

d_call: TRBD2
j_call: TRBJ2-1
clone_size: NA
v_call: TRBV5-1
cdr3_nt: TGCGCCAGCAGTCAGAGCGGGGGGGCCTACAATGAGCAGTTCTTC
cdr3_aa: CASSQSGGAYNEQFF

d_call: TRBD1
j_call: TRBJ2-2
clone_size: NA
v_call: TRBV9
cdr3_nt: TGTGCCAGCAGCATACGACAGGGACCTGGGGGGGAGCTGTTTTTT
cdr3_aa: CASSIRQGPGGELFF

d_call: NA
j_call: TRBJ1-4
clone_size: NA
v_call: TRBV5-1
cdr3_nt: TGCGCCAGCACGGGAGGGGAGACTAATGAAAAACTGTTTTTT
cdr3_aa: CASTGGETNEKLFF

d_call: NA
j_call: TRBJ2-7
clone_size: NA
v_call: TRBV2
cdr3_nt: TGTGCCAGCAAGGAGGACCGATACTCCTACGAGCAGTACTTC
cdr3_aa: CASKEDRYSYEQYF

d_call: NA
j_call: TRBJ1-5
clone_size: NA
v_call: TRBV2
cdr3_nt: TGTGCCAGCAGTGATGCAGGGTCTCAGCCCCAGCATTTT
cdr3_aa: CASSDAGSQPQHF

d_call: NA
j_call: TRBJ1-2
clone_size: NA
v_call: TRBV4-1
cdr3_nt: TGCGCCAGCAGCCCCGGGGAGTTAGCTAACTATGGCTACACCTTC
cdr3_aa: CASSPGELANYGYTF

d_call: NA
j_call: TRBJ2-5
clone_size: NA
v_call: TRBV28
cdr3_nt: TGTGCCAGCAGTTTAGGACGGGCGTACCAAGAGACCCAGTACTTC
cdr3_aa: CASSLGRAYQETQYF

d_call: NA
j_call: TRBJ1-1
clone_size: NA
v_call: TRBV20-1
cdr3_nt: TGCAGTGCTAGATACAATCTAGCTTTCTTT
cdr3_aa: CSARYNLAFF